This record looks at one T cell receptor beta chain sequence and its context. Its target is unknown. CD4+ cells of the naive, central memory, regulatory and stem cell-like memory types were sorted via CD45RO/CCR7/CD25/CD127/CD95/CD27. Once sorted, every population was more than 98% pure. Expressed TCRB transcripts got sequenced, as all isolated RNA was reverse transcribed. TCRdb's table, derived via immunoSEQ multiplex PCR, lists solely in-frame clones and lacks some. Here the sample spans hundreds of thousands of clones, about 32% being singletons. These data are taken from a study of beta chain features in type 1 diabetes. About the research overall: All samples yielded roughly 110 million examined sorted cells. Study-level results: Among patients, naive, central memory and Treg TCRB repertoires appeared more similar than among healthy donors.

The clonotype comes from a man younger than 35 in good health. Material: naive CD4+ T cells from blood.

DNA of the CDR3: TGTGCCAGCAGCTTTAAGGGGAACTACCCCACAGATACGCAGTATTTT. Translating gives CASSFKGNYPTDTQYF. V is TRBV11-2 and J is TRBJ2-3; a possible D gene is TRBD1 (5 bases). Germline assignment: CDR1 SGHAT and CDR2 FQNNGV. The CDR3 has 16 residues. V dropped 3 bases and J dropped 2 bases, with 15 bases sitting between them.